The 10 T cell receptor beta chains in this list originate from one sample, sequenced in a study of identifying expanded T cells in peripheral blood. Some clones are missing from TCRdb's copy, which holds only in-frame ones; the method was immunoSEQ multiplex PCR. The sample carries 85,000 to 120,000 clones, 88% recorded once. The specimen sequenced was blood. Receptors originate from a person aged 18-70 years in good health.

The chain employs TRBV6-5 and TRBJ1-1; D is perhaps TRBD1 (5 bases). Deletions cut 0 bases from V and 1 base from J, with 9 bases between. The CDR3 consists of 15 residues. The germline CDR1 and CDR2 sequences are MNHEY and SVGAGI. CDR3 amino acids: CASSYSGDSNTEAFF. Written as DNA, the CDR3 is TGTGCCAGCAGTTACTCTGGGGACTCGAACACTGAAGCTTTCTTT.

The chain is built from TRBV4-1 and TRBJ2-5; tentative D call: TRBD1 (6 bases). The V end was cut by 0 bases, the J end by 4 bases, with 18 bases between. Germline V gene data show CDR1 as MGHRA and CDR2 as YSYEKL. The CDR3 runs to 17 residues. The CDR3 loop is CASSQESAGIRGETQYF. The CDR3 nucleotides are TGCGCCAGCAGCCAAGAGTCGGCCGGCATCAGGGGAGAGACCCAGTACTTC.

V usage is TRBV2 and J usage is TRBJ1-4; D is unclear. In germline, CDR1 is SNHLY, CDR2 FYNNEI. CDR3 size: 13 residues. V was cut by 8 bases and J by 7 bases, with 14 bases left in between. The CDR3 nucleotides are TGTGCCAGCGAACTCTTTACGGGTGAAAAACTGTTTTTT. Translating gives CASELFTGEKLFF.

This clone was recorded only once. This chain uses TRBV19 with TRBJ1-1, with 10 bases fitting TRBD1. Germline lookup yields CDR1 LNHDA and CDR2 SQIVND (reference sequence). This CDR3 region has 15 residues. Losses at the gene ends were 8 bases for V and 4 bases for J; bases not matched to a gene: 10. Here the CDR3 DNA reads TGTGCCAGTGCCACGACAGGGGGCTCGGTCACTGAAGCTTTCTTT. Its translation is CASATTGGSVTEAFF.

This chain connects TRBV7-6 to TRBJ1-3, with TRBD1 identical over 9 bases. The trim removed 3 bases at V and 2 bases at J, leaving 2 bases unmatched. Germline CDR1 is SGHVS and CDR2 is FNYEAQ. This CDR3 contains 15 residues. CDR3 loop: CASSLTGGTGNTIYF. CDR3 DNA: TGTGCCAGCAGCTTGACAGGGGGTACTGGAAACACCATATATTTT. Supplemented by reference TRBV7-6 and TRBJ1-3, the full variable domain reads GAGVSQSPRYKVTKRGQDVALRCDPISGHVSLYWYRQALGQGPEFLTYFNYEAQQDKSGLPNDRFSAERPEGSISTLTIQRTEQRDSAMYRCASSLTGGTGNTIYFGEGSWLTVV.

The chain carries TRBV15 and TRBJ1-1, with D unresolved. V shed 1 base and J shed 1 base, with 10 bases lying between them. Germline V gene lookup returns CDR1 LNHNV and CDR2 YYDKDF (reference sequence). The CDR3 sequence is 15 residues long. Here the CDR3 DNA reads TGTGCCACCAGCAGAGGTGGAGCTGGGAACACTGAAGCTTTCTTT. It is translated as CATSRGGAGNTEAFF.

The V call is TRBV2, the J call TRBJ1-5, with TRBD1 as a possible D gene (5 bases). The CDR3 is 12 amino acids. In germline, CDR1 is SNHLY, CDR2 FYNNEI. V gave up 4 bases and J gave up 11 bases, with 12 bases separating them. DNA for the CDR3: TGTGCCAGCAGTGCGAGGACATCTGCCCAGCATTTT. Translated, it gives CASSARTSAQHF.

The chain combines TRBV5-4 with TRBJ2-7, with D possibly being TRBD1 (6 bases). CDR3 length: 13 amino acids. V shed 2 bases and J shed 1 base, with 7 bases lying between them. The germline V gene has CDR1 SGHNT and CDR2 YYREEE (reference sequence). The CDR3 coding sequence is TGTGCCAGCAGCTTCGGACAGTCCTACGAGCAGTACTTC. This codes for CASSFGQSYEQYF. The full variable domain, completed using reference TRBV5-4 and TRBJ2-7, is ETGVTQSPTHLIKTRGQQVTLRCSSQSGHNTVSWYQQALGQGPQFIFQYYREEENGRGNFPPRFSGLQFPNYSSELNVNALELDDSALYLCASSFGQSYEQYFGPGTRLTVT.

The gene calls are TRBV4-3 and TRBJ2-3; possible D gene TRBD2, 6 bases. Trimming left V 4 bases short and J 5 bases short, with 19 bases between. Germline V gene data show CDR1 as LGHNA and CDR2 as YSLEER. CDR3 length: 16 residues. CDR3 nucleotide sequence: TGCGCCAGCAGCCGGAATTCCGGGAGCCCGAAAGATACGCAGTATTTT. Residues: CASSRNSGSPKDTQYF.

The genes are TRBV5-4 and TRBJ1-4; TRBD1 matches 8 bases. Germline trimming cut 1 base from V and 1 base from J; bases unmatched to any gene: 6. The CDR3 totals 17 residues. CDR1 is SGHNT, CDR2 YYREEE, per germline (reference sequence). The CDR3 is CASSLLGRGRTNEKLFF. The CDR3, as DNA: TGTGCCAGCAGCTTGCTTGGCAGGGGGCGAACTAATGAAAAACTGTTTTTT.